This TCR beta chain originates from a study of Graves' ophthalmopathy and Graves' hyperthyroidism. About the study: Hyperthyroidism showing no ophthalmopathy within 18 months of follow-up was stable. Study findings and constraints: Blood shared most expanded thyroid clonotypes above 0.001 frequency. Discrimination between ophthalmopathy and stable hyperthyroidism by a 13-signature model showed about 88% sensitivity and about 84% specificity.

Trimming took 2 bases from V and 6 from J, leaving 10 bases between them. The germline CDR1 and CDR2 sequences are LGHNA and YSLEER. This CDR3 is 14 amino acids long. Researchers took RNA transcripts and amplified TCR beta CDR3 regions from them. An opening RT-PCR round employed HTBI primers and preceded a second-round multiplex PCR. TCRdb called the multiplex PCR reads again in MiXCR, with one record for every CDR3 protein. The data show approximately 1.2 million distinct CDR3 sequences, 36% seen once. Newly diagnosed hyperthyroidism donors, aged 18 to 65, duration under 2 months. As concerns this clonotype: What it binds is unknown.

The rearrangement uses TRBV4-3 and TRBJ1-4, with D perhaps TRBD1 (5 bases). This TCR was recovered from an adult man with Graves' hyperthyroidism. Source material: peripheral blood or thyroid tissue (not recorded which). This CDR3 reads CASSQWGVDEKLFF. The CDR3 DNA reads as TGCGCCAGCAGCCAATGGGGGGTGGATGAAAAACTGTTTTTT.